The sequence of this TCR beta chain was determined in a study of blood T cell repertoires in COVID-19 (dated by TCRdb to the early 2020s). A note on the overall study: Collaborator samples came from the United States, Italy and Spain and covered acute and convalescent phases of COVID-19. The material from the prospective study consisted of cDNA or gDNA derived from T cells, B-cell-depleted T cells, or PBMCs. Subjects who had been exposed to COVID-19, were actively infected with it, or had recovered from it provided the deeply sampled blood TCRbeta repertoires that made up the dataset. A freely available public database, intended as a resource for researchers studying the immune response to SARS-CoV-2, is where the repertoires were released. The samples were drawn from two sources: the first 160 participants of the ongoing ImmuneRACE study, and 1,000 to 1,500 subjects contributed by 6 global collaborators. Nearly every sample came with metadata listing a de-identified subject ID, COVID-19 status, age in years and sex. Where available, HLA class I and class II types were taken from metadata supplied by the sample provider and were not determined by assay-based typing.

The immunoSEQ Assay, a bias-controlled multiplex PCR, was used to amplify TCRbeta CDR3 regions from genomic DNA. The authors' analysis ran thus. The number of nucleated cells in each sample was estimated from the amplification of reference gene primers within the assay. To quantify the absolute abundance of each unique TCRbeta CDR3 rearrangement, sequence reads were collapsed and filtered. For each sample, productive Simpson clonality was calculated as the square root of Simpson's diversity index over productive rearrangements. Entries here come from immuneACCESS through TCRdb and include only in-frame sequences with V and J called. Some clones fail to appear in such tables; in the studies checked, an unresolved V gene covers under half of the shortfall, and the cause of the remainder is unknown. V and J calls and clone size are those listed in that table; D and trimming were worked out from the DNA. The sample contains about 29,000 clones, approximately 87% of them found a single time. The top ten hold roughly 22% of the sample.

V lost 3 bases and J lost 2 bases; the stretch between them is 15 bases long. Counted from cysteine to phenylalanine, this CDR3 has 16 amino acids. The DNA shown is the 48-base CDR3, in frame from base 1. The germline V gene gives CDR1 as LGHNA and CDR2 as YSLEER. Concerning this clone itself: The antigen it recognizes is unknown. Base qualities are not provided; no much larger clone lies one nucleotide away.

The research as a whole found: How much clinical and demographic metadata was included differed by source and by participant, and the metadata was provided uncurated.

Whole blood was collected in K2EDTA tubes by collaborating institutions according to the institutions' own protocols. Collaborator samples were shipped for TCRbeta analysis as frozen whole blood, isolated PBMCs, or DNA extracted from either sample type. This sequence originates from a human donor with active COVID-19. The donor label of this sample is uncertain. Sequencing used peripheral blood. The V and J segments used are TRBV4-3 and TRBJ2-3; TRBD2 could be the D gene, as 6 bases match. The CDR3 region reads CASSQEVGGFTDTQYF. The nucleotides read TGCGCCAGCAGCCAGGAAGTGGGGGGATTCACAGATACGCAGTATTTT.